The clone carrying this T cell receptor beta chain was detected many times. The antigen remains unidentified. This record comes from a study of early T cells in non-severe SARS-CoV-2 infection. Study details: Bulk RNA isolated from unsorted whole blood underwent sequencing; chains were not paired.

Individual cDNA molecules each received unique molecular identifiers attached to them. MiXCR, applied by TCRdb to the 5' RACE reads, yields one record per CDR3 protein. The data show some 62,000 distinct CDR3 sequences, roughly 8.2% seen once. General study points: Matching results from VDJdb favored anti-spike CD8 responses, leaving private and CD4 specificities undetected.

CDR1 and CDR2 from the germline V gene are SEHNR and FQNEAQ (reference sequence). CDR3 length equals 13 residues. Trimming shortened V by 1 base and J by 5 bases, and 6 bases separated the two germline ends. The rearrangement links TRBV7-9 to TRBJ1-5; maybe TRBD1 (5 bases). Specimen: whole blood, collected at baseline. The clonotype was recovered from an adult who was a healthcare worker with PCR-confirmed SARS-CoV-2 infection or an uninfected control (not recorded which). CDR3 in amino acids: CASSLGRDQPQHF. The CDR3, as DNA: TGTGCCAGCAGCTTAGGCAGGGATCAGCCCCAGCATTTT.